This entry lists 13 T cell receptor beta chains sequenced from one sample in a study of T cells in localized non-small cell lung cancer. Some clones are missing from TCRdb's copy, which holds only in-frame ones; the method was immunoSEQ multiplex PCR. The repertoire holds tens of thousands of clones, with approximately 80% as singletons. Material: peripheral blood, obtained before any cancer treatment. The receptors stem from a male donor aged 60 or over with stage II squamous cell lung carcinoma.

The chain combines TRBV4-1 with TRBJ1-3; D not resolved. The CDR3 length is 15 residues. Germline lookup yields CDR1 MGHRA and CDR2 YSYEKL. The ends were cut back, 0 bases at V and 3 bases at J, with 9 bases in the middle. DNA for the CDR3: TGCGCCAGCAGCCAAGATCAGGTTCTTGGAAACACCATATATTTT. This translates into CASSQDQVLGNTIYF.

The table lists this clone with a count of one. The chain employs TRBV5-1 and TRBJ2-7; D might be TRBD1 (7 bases). Germline CDR1 is SGHRS and CDR2 is YFSETQ. The V gene lost 5 bases and the J gene lost 7 bases, with 16 bases spanning the gap. The CDR3 runs 13 residues. The CDR3, as DNA: TGCGCCAGCAGACGCACAGGGGCGGGGGAGCAGTACTTC. Translation gives CASRRTGAGEQYF.

The genes are TRBV15 and TRBJ2-6, with D perhaps TRBD2 (6 bases). Looked up from germline, CDR1 is LNHNV and CDR2 is YYDKDF (reference sequence). The germline V and J ends were trimmed by 1 base and 2 bases, with 9 bases remaining between them. The CDR3 is made up of 16 amino acids. CDR3 sequence (DNA): TGTGCCACCAGCAGAGTTCTAGCGACTGGGGCCAACGTCCTGACTTTC. Its translation: CATSRVLATGANVLTF.

This rearrangement joins TRBV10-1 to TRBJ2-5, with TRBD2 matching 10 bases. The CDR3 totals 18 residues. Germline lookup yields CDR1 WNHNN and CDR2 SYGVQD (reference sequence). With 7 bases clipped from V and 4 bases from J, the junction kept 18 bases outside the gene matches. CDR3 sequence (DNA): TGCGCCAGCATCACTGCCTGGGTACTAGCGGGAAGGGGAGAGACCCAGTACTTC. This translates into CASITAWVLAGRGETQYF.

The chain links TRBV7-2 to TRBJ1-5; TRBD1 is a possible D gene (5 bases). V dropped 6 bases and J dropped 2 bases, with 8 bases sitting between them. CDR1 and CDR2 from the germline V gene are SGHTA and FQGNSA. There are 13 residues in the CDR3. The CDR3 is CASSQGRNQPQHF. The CDR3 nucleotides read TGTGCCAGCAGTCAGGGCCGCAATCAGCCCCAGCATTTT.

V is TRBV4-2 and J is TRBJ2-7, with 14 bases matching TRBD2. V gave up 1 base and J gave up 4 bases; unmatched junction bases: 3. The CDR3 consists of 16 residues. Germline-derived CDR1 and CDR2 are LGHNA and YNFKEQ. CDR3 amino acids: CASSQGLAGGLYEQYF. Written as DNA, the CDR3 is TGTGCCAGCAGCCAAGGACTAGCGGGGGGGCTTTACGAGCAGTACTTC.

This rearrangement joins TRBV7-3 to TRBJ2-1; D gene unclear. This CDR3 has 13 residues. Germline values: CDR1 SGHTA, CDR2 FQGTGA. V lost 6 bases to trimming and J lost 9 bases, with 15 bases between them. The CDR3 DNA reads TGTGCCAGCAGTTTGGGCCCCACGGCTGAGCAGTTCTTC. This codes for CASSLGPTAEQFF.

This clone was observed a single time. The rearrangement joins TRBV11-3 to TRBJ2-7; D possibly uses TRBD1 or TRBD2 (5 bases each). Germline V CDR1 and CDR2: SGHNT, YENEEA. V lost 3 bases and J 0 bases, leaving 9 bases between the germline ends. The CDR3 covers 14 residues. In DNA form, the CDR3 reads TGTGCCAGCAGCTTCGGGGCTAGCTCCTACGAGCAGTACTTC. It encodes CASSFGASSYEQYF.

The CDR3 coding sequence is TGTGCCAGCAGTTTACGGGGGGGGGAAGTGTACTTC. Translating it yields CASSLRGGEVYF. The chain couples TRBV27 to TRBJ2-5; TRBD2 matches 8 bases. This CDR3 contains 12 residues. The V gene's germline CDR1 is MNHEY and CDR2 SMNVEV (reference sequence). Trimming cost V 2 bases and J 13 bases; bases outside gene matches: 6.

This clone was seen a single time. The chain has TRBV19 and TRBJ2-5, with 10 bases matching TRBD1. V lost 5 bases and J lost 3; bases outside the gene matches: 12. The CDR3 contains 17 residues. Germline CDR1 and CDR2: LNHDA and SQIVND (reference sequence). Written as DNA, the CDR3 is TGTGCCAGTAGTGCGGGACAGGGGCGCCCTGGGGAAGAGACCCAGTACTTC. It specifies CASSAGQGRPGEETQYF.

This clone was counted only a few times. The V and J genes are TRBV18 and TRBJ1-1; 11 bases are a match to TRBD1. Germline assignment: CDR1 KGHSH and CDR2 LQKENI. Trimming at V came to 0 bases and at J to 4 bases, leaving 4 bases not matched to a gene. CDR3 length equals 16 residues. Written as DNA, the CDR3 is TGTGCCAGCTCACCACCGGACAGGGGGCTTGGCACTGAAGCTTTCTTT. This encodes CASSPPDRGLGTEAFF.

This clone has only a few counts. This sequence joins TRBV11-3 and TRBJ1-1, with D tentatively TRBD1 (6 bases). Germline CDR1 and CDR2: SGHNT and YENEEA. CDR3 length equals 14 residues. The ends were cut back, 5 bases at V and 6 bases at J, with 16 bases in the middle. The CDR3 bases are TGTGCCAGCAGCCCTTCAGCCCCAGGGGCTGAAGCTTTCTTT. Translated: CASSPSAPGAEAFF.

The chain combines TRBV4-3 with TRBJ2-4; D remains ambiguous. V was cut by 2 bases and J by 6 bases, with 14 bases left in between. CDR1 is LGHNA, CDR2 YSLEER, per germline. CDR3 length: 15 amino acids. The CDR3 bases are TGCGCCAGCAGCCAATCTATGTCAAGAGGAAACATTCAGTACTTC. Its translation: CASSQSMSRGNIQYF.